This T cell receptor (beta chain) was sequenced in a study of cytomegalovirus exposure and HLA in healthy donors. The study's findings and limits: A further, later analysis showed that HLA-associated TCR beta chains (compared with equally common others) were more clonally expanded.

With 60 Vbeta and 13 Jbeta primers, the PCR was carried out. Measured with immunoSEQ multiplex PCR; TCRdb has only the in-frame clones, and not every one. Seen here are about 140,000 clones, approximately 80% observed once, and the top ten hold roughly 8.8%. A single count supports this clone. Antigen specificity is unknown. The V end lost 3 bases, the J end lost 6 bases, and 11 bases lay between the germline ends. Germline-derived CDR1 and CDR2 are SGHVS and FNYEAQ. The CDR3 runs to 13 residues. Though probably carrying unrecorded immune exposures, donors were nominally healthy at sampling. This clonotype was obtained from a woman between 45 and 60 years old in good health and CMV-seropositive. This rearrangement joins TRBV7-6 to TRBJ1-2, with D uncertain. The sample comprised PBMCs. CDR3 bases: TGTGCCAGCAGCTTCTCCCCGGGTCATGGCTACACCTTC. Translated: CASSFSPGHGYTF.